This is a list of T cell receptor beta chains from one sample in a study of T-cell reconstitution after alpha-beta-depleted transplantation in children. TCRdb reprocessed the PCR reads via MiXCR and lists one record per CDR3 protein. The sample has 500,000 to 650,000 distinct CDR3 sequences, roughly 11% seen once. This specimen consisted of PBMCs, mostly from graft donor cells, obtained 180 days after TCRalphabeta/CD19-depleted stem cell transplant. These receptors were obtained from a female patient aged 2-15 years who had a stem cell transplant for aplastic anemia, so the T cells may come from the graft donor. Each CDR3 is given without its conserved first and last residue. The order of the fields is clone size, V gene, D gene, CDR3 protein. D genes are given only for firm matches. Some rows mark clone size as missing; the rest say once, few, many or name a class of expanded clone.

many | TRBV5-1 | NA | ASYDLVAGYNEQF
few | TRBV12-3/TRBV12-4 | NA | ASSLEVLVSPYEQY
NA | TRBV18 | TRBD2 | ASSPRGVSYNEQF
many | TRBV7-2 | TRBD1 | ASSWRQGGTEAF
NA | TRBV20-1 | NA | SARDQPGTQTYNEQF
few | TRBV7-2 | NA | ASSLAQGGPISYNEQF
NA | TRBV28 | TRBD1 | ASSYGQGRKAF
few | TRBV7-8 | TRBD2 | ASSMGTSGRANEQF
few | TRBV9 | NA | ASSVPPGDEKLF
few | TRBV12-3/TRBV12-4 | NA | ASIPRGGGYGYT
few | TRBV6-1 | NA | ASSQYPAGDTQY
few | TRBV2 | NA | ASSAAGTQY
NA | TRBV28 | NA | ASSKRAYEQY
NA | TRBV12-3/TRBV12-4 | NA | ASSLVPTLSEKLF
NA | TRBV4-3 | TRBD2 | ASSRYAGTVTSGSPNEQF
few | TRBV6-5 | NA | ASSYFAGPKNIQY
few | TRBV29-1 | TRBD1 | SVGTGGKHNEQF
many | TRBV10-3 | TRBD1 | AISGGDRAYEQY
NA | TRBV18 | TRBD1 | ASSPGQGSVYEQY
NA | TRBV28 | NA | ASSEDSPYGYT